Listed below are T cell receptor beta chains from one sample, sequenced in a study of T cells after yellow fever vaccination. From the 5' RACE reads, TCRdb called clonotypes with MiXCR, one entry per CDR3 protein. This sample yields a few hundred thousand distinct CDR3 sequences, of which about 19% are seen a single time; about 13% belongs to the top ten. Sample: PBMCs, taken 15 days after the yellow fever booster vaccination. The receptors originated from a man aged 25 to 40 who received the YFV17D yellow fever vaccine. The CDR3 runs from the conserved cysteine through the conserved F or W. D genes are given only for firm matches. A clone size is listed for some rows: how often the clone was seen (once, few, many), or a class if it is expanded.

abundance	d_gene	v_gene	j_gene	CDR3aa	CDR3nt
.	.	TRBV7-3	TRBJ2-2	CASGDLLNTGELFF	TGTGCCAGCGGCGACTTGCTGAACACCGGGGAGCTGTTTTTT
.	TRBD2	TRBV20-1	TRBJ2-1	CSAYSGRAGNEQFF	TGCAGTGCGTATAGCGGGAGGGCAGGCAATGAGCAGTTCTTC
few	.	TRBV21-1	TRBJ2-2	CASSKVTSGTLSPGELFF	TGTGCCAGCAGCAAAGTGACTAGCGGGACCCTAAGTCCCGGGGAGCTGTTTTTT
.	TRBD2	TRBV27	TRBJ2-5	CASMIGSGSLKTQYF	TGTGCCAGCATGATAGGTAGCGGGAGCTTAAAGACCCAGTACTTC
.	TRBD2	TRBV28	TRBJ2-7	CASSFPVVSGRPSSYEQYF	TGTGCCAGCAGTTTCCCGGTCGTGAGCGGGAGGCCTTCTTCCTACGAGCAGTACTTC
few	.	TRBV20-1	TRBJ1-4	CSARDWDAPRILFF	TGCAGTGCTAGAGATTGGGACGCCCCAAGGATCCTGTTTTTT
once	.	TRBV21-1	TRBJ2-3	CASSKVAAPDTQYF	TGTGCCAGCAGCAAAGTGGCAGCACCAGATACGCAGTATTTT
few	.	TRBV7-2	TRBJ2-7	CASSLAVGYEQYF	TGTGCCAGCAGCTTAGCCGTAGGGTACGAGCAGTACTTC
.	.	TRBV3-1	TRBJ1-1	CASSRTRGGRNTEAFF	TGTGCCAGCAGCCGCACCCGTGGGGGGCGTAACACTGAAGCTTTCTTT
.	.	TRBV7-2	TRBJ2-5	CASSLVLAAETQYF	TGTGCCAGCAGCTTAGTACTAGCAGCGGAGACCCAGTACTTC
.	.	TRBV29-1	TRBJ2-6	CSVKVGSGANVLTF	TGCAGCGTAAAGGTGGGCTCTGGGGCCAACGTCCTGACTTTC
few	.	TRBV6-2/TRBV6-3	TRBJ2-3	CASSTGTAFPDTQYF	TGTGCCAGCAGCACCGGGACTGCCTTCCCAGATACGCAGTATTTT
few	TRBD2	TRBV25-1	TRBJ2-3	CASATGTSGPDTQYF	TGTGCCAGCGCGACCGGGACTAGCGGCCCAGATACGCAGTATTTT
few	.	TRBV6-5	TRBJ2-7	CASSYGRDRCSYEQYF	TGTGCCAGCAGTTACGGCCGGGACCGCTGCTCCTACGAGCAGTACTTC
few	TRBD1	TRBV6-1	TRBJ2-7	CASSPPGGPLYEQYF	TGTGCCAGCAGTCCCCCAGGGGGTCCCCTTTACGAGCAGTACTTC
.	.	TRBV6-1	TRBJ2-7	CASSVSEIYEQYF	TGTGCCAGCAGTGTGTCAGAAATATACGAGCAGTACTTC
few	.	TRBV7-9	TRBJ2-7	CASSLPGKGGEQYF	TGTGCCAGCAGCTTACCCGGGAAGGGTGGCGAGCAGTACTTC
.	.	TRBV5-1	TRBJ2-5	CASSSTSGGWQETQYF	.
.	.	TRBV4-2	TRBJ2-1	CASSQVGPNEQFF	TGTGCCAGCAGCCAGGTGGGGCCAAATGAGCAGTTCTTC
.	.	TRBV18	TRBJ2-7	CASSPAFTQWAQYF	TGTGCCAGCTCACCTGCTTTTACACAGTGGGCGCAGTACTTC
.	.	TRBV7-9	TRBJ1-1	CASSLGGPNTEAFF	TGTGCCAGCAGCTTAGGAGGACCGAACACTGAAGCTTTCTTT
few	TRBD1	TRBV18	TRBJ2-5	CASSLTGGEETQYF	TGTGCCAGCTCCCTGACAGGGGGCGAAGAGACCCAGTACTTC
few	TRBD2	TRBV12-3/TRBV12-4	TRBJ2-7	CAISLAGNYEQYF	TGTGCCATATCTCTAGCGGGAAACTACGAGCAGTACTTC
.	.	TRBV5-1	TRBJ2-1	CASSGDSNEQFF	TGCGCCAGCAGCGGGGATAGTAATGAGCAGTTCTTC
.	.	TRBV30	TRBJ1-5	CAWSHARVYDGNQPQHF	TGTGCCTGGTCCCATGCCAGGGTGTACGATGGCAATCAGCCCCAGCATTTT
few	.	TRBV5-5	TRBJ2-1	CASSSTDNEQFF	TGTGCCAGCAGCTCCACAGATAATGAGCAGTTCTTC
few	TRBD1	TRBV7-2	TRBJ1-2	CASSLGQRGSGYTF	TGTGCCAGCAGCCTGGGACAGCGGGGTTCGGGCTACACCTTC
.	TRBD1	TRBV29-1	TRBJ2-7	CSVLTGGSFEQYF	TGCAGCGTCCTGACAGGGGGCAGTTTCGAGCAGTACTTC
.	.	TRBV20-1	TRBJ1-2	CSATPGDYGYTF	TGCAGTGCCACCCCAGGAGACTATGGCTACACCTTC
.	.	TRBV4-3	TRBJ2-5	CASSQDWGDQTQYF	TGCGCCAGCAGCCAAGATTGGGGGGACCAGACCCAGTACTTC
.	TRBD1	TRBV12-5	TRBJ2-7	CASSQGPGQAPYEQYF	TGTGCCTCCTCCCAAGGTCCGGGACAGGCCCCCTACGAGCAGTACTTC
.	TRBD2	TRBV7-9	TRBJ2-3	CASSSQFREDTDTQYF	TGTGCCAGCAGCTCACAGTTTCGGGAGGACACAGATACGCAGTATTTT
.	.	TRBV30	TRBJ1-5	CAWSVRDRQNQPQHF	TGTGCCTGGAGTGTACGAGACAGGCAAAATCAGCCCCAGCATTTT
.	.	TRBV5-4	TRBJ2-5	CASSLGGAGQGETQYF	TGTGCCAGCAGCTTGGGCGGGGCGGGTCAGGGAGAGACCCAGTACTTC
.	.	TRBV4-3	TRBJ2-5	CASSPRLEAETQYF	TGCGCCAGCAGCCCTCGACTAGAGGCAGAGACCCAGTACTTC
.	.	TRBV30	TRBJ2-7	CAWSGGHYEQYF	TGTGCCTGGAGTGGGGGACACTACGAGCAGTACTTC
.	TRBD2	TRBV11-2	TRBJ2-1	CASSWLAGVNEQFF	TGTGCCAGCAGCTGGCTAGCGGGAGTAAATGAGCAGTTCTTC
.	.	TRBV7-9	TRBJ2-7	CASSLAGGRSYEQYF	TGTGCCAGCAGCTTAGCGGGCGGGCGCTCCTACGAGCAGTACTTC
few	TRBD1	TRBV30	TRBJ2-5	CAWSPATGIYGTQYF	TGTGCCTGGAGTCCGGCGACAGGGATTTATGGGACCCAGTACTTC
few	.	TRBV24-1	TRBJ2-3	CATSDRDTSTDTQYF	TGTGCCACCAGTGATCGGGACACCAGCACAGATACGCAGTATTTT